The 4 T cell receptor beta chains below all came from one sample that was sequenced in a study of radiation and T cells in renal cell carcinoma. This sample's time point: blood 4 weeks post-SBRT, at nephrectomy. Treatment specified: 15 Gy SBRT to primary tumor, nephrectomy 4 weeks later. Method: immunoSEQ multiplex PCR; TCRdb's copy keeps in-frame clones and lacks some. The table shows 140,000 to 150,000 clones, with about 88% occurring only once. The sample was blood, taken from a patient whose treatment included radiotherapy and nephrectomy. The receptors were sampled from a woman in her 50s with renal cell carcinoma.

With respect to this clone: Its ends do not fully match the called genes, so a read error is possible. The chain joins TRBV30 to TRBJ1-5; 10 nucleotides line up with TRBD1. The CDR3 length is 15 residues. CDR1 is GTSNPN and CDR2 is SVGIG in the germline V gene (reference sequence). The CDR3 sequence is CAWTPGQGYNQPQHF. For the CDR3, the DNA is TGTGCCTGGACGCCGGGACAGGGGTACAATCAACCCCAGCATTTT.

The chain couples TRBV18 to TRBJ2-2; D gene ambiguous. CDR3 length: 16 amino acids. CDR1 is KGHSH and CDR2 is LQKENI in the germline V gene. Trimming removed 0 bases from V and 0 bases from J, with 8 bases in between. The CDR3 loop is CASSPPSTANTGELFF. In DNA, the CDR3 is TGTGCCAGCTCACCACCATCTACCGCGAACACCGGGGAGCTGTTTTTT. The full variable domain, with the rest looked up from reference TRBV18 and TRBJ2-2, is NAGVMQNPRHLVRRRGQEARLRCSPMKGHSHVYWYRQLPEEGLKFMVYLQKENIIDESGMPKERFSAEFPKEGPSILRIQQVVRGDSAAYFCASSPPSTANTGELFFGEGSRLTVL.

The chain recombines TRBV7-2 with TRBJ2-1; a weak D match, TRBD2 (6 bases). CDR1 is SGHTA, CDR2 FQGNSA, per germline. The CDR3 covers 14 residues. The V and J ends lost 1 base and 4 bases respectively, with 8 bases between them. DNA for the CDR3: TGTGCCAGCAGCTTAGAGGCGGGGTACAATGAGCAGTTCTTC. It codes for CASSLEAGYNEQFF.

The chain links TRBV11-2 to TRBJ2-7; 12 bases are shared with TRBD2. Germline CDR1 reads SGHAT; CDR2 reads FQNNGV. Trimming removed 5 bases from V and 9 bases from J; junction bases left unmatched: 8. This CDR3 is 14 amino acids long. The CDR3: CASSRGLAGFLQYF. As DNA, the CDR3 is TGTGCCAGCAGCCGCGGACTAGCGGGATTTCTGCAGTACTTC.